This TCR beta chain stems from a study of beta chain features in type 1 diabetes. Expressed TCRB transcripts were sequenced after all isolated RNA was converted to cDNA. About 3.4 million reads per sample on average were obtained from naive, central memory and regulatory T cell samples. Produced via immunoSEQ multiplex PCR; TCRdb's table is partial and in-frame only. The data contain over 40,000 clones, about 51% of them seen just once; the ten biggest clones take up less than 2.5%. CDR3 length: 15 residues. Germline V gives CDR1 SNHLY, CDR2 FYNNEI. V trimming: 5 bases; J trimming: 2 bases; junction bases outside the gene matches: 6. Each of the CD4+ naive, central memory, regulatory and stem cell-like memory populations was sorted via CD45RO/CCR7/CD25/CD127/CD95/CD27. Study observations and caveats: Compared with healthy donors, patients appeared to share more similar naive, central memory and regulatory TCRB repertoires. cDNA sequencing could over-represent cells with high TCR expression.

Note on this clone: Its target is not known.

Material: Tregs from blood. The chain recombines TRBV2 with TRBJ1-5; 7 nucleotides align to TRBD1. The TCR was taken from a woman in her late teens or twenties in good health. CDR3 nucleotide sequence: TGTGCCAGCAGTTGGGACAGAGGGGGCAATCAGCCCCAGCATTTT. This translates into CASSWDRGGNQPQHF. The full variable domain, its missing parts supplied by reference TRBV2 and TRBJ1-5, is EPEVTQTPSHQVTQMGQEVILRCVPISNHLYFYWYRQILGQKVEFLVSFYNNEISEKSEIFDDQFSVERPDGSNFTLKIRSTKLEDSAMYFCASSWDRGGNQPQHFGDGTRLSIL.